The 8 T cell receptor beta chains listed next were all sequenced from one sample in a study of blood T cell repertoires in COVID-19. Generated by immunoSEQ multiplex PCR, the TCRdb table keeps only in-frame clones and is missing some. The repertoire includes about 70,000 clones, under 90% of them detected once, and less than 1.5% sits in the top ten. The specimen was peripheral blood. Receptors originate from a man between 60 and 75 years old with acute or convalescent COVID-19.

This clone showed up just once. V and J are TRBV5-6 and TRBJ1-6; possibly TRBD1 for D (5 bases). V was cut by 2 bases and J by 4 bases, with 16 bases left in between. CDR3 length: 17 residues. CDR1 SGHDT and CDR2 YYEEEE come from the germline V gene. The CDR3 DNA sequence: TGTGCCAGCAGCTTTTCGAGCGGGACCGGATATAATTCACCCCTCCACTTT. Protein sequence: CASSFSSGTGYNSPLHF.

The rearrangement uses TRBV11-2 and TRBJ2-1, with 9 bases that match TRBD1. This CDR3 is 16 amino acids long. From germline, CDR1 is SGHAT and CDR2 FQNNGV. V gave up 3 bases and J gave up 7 bases; unmatched junction bases: 10. The DNA for the CDR3 is TGTGCCAGCAGCTTGTATCCGGGACAGGGTTTAAATGAGCAGTTCTTC. This translates into CASSLYPGQGLNEQFF.

The table lists this clone with a few counts. The rearrangement joins TRBV30 to TRBJ1-2; possibly TRBD1 for D (5 bases). Germline V gene data show CDR1 as GTSNPN and CDR2 as SVGIG (reference sequence). V shed 1 base and J shed 5 bases, with 14 bases lying between them. The CDR3 covers 14 residues. This CDR3 is CAWSGTGLGYGYTF. The CDR3 DNA sequence: TGTGCCTGGAGTGGAACAGGCCTAGGGTATGGCTACACCTTC. The entire variable domain, with the rest obtained from reference TRBV30 and TRBJ1-2, is as follows: SQTIHQWPATLVQPVGSPLSLECTVEGTSNPNLYWYRQAAGRGLQLLFYSVGIGQISSEVPQNLSASRPQDRQFILSSKKLLLSDSGFYLCAWSGTGLGYGYTFGSGTRLTVV.

This clone was seen just once. J is TRBJ1-1 and V is TRBV3-1 (or the pseudogene TRBV3-2), with 7 positions matching TRBD1. Germline-derived CDR1 and CDR2 are LGHDT and YNNKEL (reference sequence). Germline trimming cut 1 base from V and 9 bases from J; bases unmatched to any gene: 8. The CDR3 runs to 14 residues. CDR3 sequence: CASSQGGGATKAFF. In DNA form, the CDR3 reads TGTGCCAGCAGCCAAGGAGGGGGCGCGACGAAAGCTTTCTTT.

The rearrangement links TRBV27 to TRBJ1-1; a weak D match, TRBD1 (5 bases). The CDR3 covers 11 residues. Germline lookup yields CDR1 MNHEY and CDR2 SMNVEV (reference sequence). Trimming removed 10 bases at V and 7 bases at J, with 13 bases between. This chain's CDR3 is CAIRGSNEAFF. Here the CDR3 DNA reads TGTGCCATTAGGGGATCTAATGAAGCTTTCTTT.

This rearrangement joins TRBV14 to TRBJ2-2; 8 bases are shared with TRBD2. Germline loops: CDR1 SGHDN, CDR2 FVKESK. J lost 4 bases, V lost 3 bases, and 10 bases had no gene match. The CDR3 is made up of 17 amino acids. The CDR3 sequence is CASSHLRSLAATGELFF. The CDR3 coding sequence is TGTGCCAGCAGCCACCTAAGGTCACTAGCGGCCACCGGGGAGCTGTTTTTT.

The genes are TRBV6-1 and TRBJ2-7; D is uncertain. V dropped 6 bases and J dropped 1 base, with 13 bases sitting between them. Per germline, CDR1 MNHNS and CDR2 SASEGT. The CDR3 loop spans 14 amino acids. CDR3 protein: CASSRYLESYEQYF. CDR3 sequence (DNA): TGTGCCAGCAGCCGCTACCTTGAGTCCTACGAGCAGTACTTC.

The chain carries TRBV30 and TRBJ2-1; a possible D gene is TRBD2 (5 bases). CDR1 GTSNPN and CDR2 SVGIG come from the germline V gene (reference sequence). The CDR3 has 15 amino acids. V gave up 3 bases and J gave up 1 base, with 13 bases separating them. CDR3 in DNA: TGTGCCTGGAGCCATAGCGCCGGGTCCTACAATGAGCAGTTCTTC. Translated, it gives CAWSHSAGSYNEQFF.